The 3 T cell receptor beta chains reported below all come from one sample, sequenced in a study of control samples from healthy donors and cancer patients. Only in-frame clones appear in the TCRdb table, and some are missing; sequencing was by immunoSEQ multiplex PCR. The sample yields roughly 180,000 clones, about 94% seen once. The sequenced sample consisted of blood. These TCRs come from a woman aged 60 to 75 in good health.

The chain couples TRBV29-1 to TRBJ2-5; D gene unclear. Between the trimmed V and J ends, which lost 6 bases and 5 bases, there was a span of 7 bases. There are 10 residues in the CDR3. CDR1 SQVTM and CDR2 ANQGSEA come from the germline V gene. The CDR3 nucleotides read TGCAGCGTCCTGAGGGAGACCCAGTACTTC. Protein product: CSVLRETQYF.

This chain joins TRBV2 and TRBJ2-1; possible D gene TRBD2, 6 bases. Looked up from germline, CDR1 is SNHLY and CDR2 is FYNNEI. V shed 5 bases and J shed 10 bases, with 12 bases lying between them. This CDR3 comprises 12 residues. CDR3 protein: CASSSTGREQFF. The CDR3 DNA reads as TGTGCCAGCAGTTCAACCGGGAGAGAGCAGTTCTTC.

In its sample, this clone was seen once. This sequence joins TRBV9 and TRBJ1-1, with D uncertain. CDR1 and CDR2 from the germline V gene are SGDLS and YYNGEE. V was pared by 6 bases and J by 4 bases, with 13 bases between. The CDR3 runs 13 residues. CDR3 nucleotide sequence: TGTGCCAGCATCCCCGAGGAATCCACTGAAGCTTTCTTT. The encoded protein is CASIPEESTEAFF. Full variable domain (remainder filled in from reference TRBV9 and TRBJ1-1): DSGVTQTPKHLITATGQRVTLRCSPRSGDLSVYWYQQSLDQGLQFLIQYYNGEERAKGNILERFSAQQFPDLHSELNLSSLELGDSALYFCASIPEESTEAFFGQGTRLTVV.